These 28 T cell receptor beta chains were sequenced from one sample in a study of blood T cell repertoires in COVID-19. Data came from immunoSEQ multiplex PCR; TCRdb stores just in-frame clones and leaves some out. The data contain approximately 25,000 clones, around 90% of them singletons. Sequenced: peripheral blood. These receptors were collected from a man between 65 and 80 years old with active COVID-19.

The chain carries TRBV3-1 (or the pseudogene TRBV3-2) and TRBJ2-7; D is undetermined. Germline V gene data show CDR1 as LGHDT and CDR2 as YNNKEL (reference sequence). The CDR3 runs to 14 residues. The V end lost 1 base, the J end lost 4 bases, and 11 bases lay between the germline ends. This chain's CDR3 is CASSQGNMRYEQYF. CDR3 DNA sequence: TGTGCCAGCAGCCAAGGCAATATGAGATACGAGCAGTACTTC.

The chain employs TRBV7-8 and TRBJ1-2; D might be TRBD1 (6 bases). V lost 8 bases to trimming and J lost 4 bases, with 14 bases between them. Germline CDR1 is SGHVS and CDR2 is FQNEAQ. This CDR3 has 13 amino acids. CDR3 protein: CASSRQAGYGYTF. For the CDR3, the DNA is TGTGCCAGCTCAAGACAGGCTGGCTATGGCTACACCTTC.

The rearrangement uses TRBV12-2 and TRBJ2-7; the tabulated D call, TRBD2, remains unverified against the DNA. TRBV12-2 constitutes a pseudogene. The CDR3 loop spans 15 amino acids. Here the CDR3 reads CASRIQQRVPYEQYF. The CDR3 DNA reads as TGTGCAAGTCGCATCCAGCAGCGGGTCCCCTACGAGCAGTACTTC.

The V call is TRBV7-3, the J call TRBJ1-2; 10 bases match TRBD1. Germline V lookup: CDR1 SGHTA, CDR2 FQGTGA. The CDR3 runs to 14 residues. The ends lost 4 bases at V and 6 bases at J; junction bases unmatched: 5. The DNA for the CDR3 is TGTGCCAGCAGCTCAGACAGGGGGCAGGATGGCTACACCTTC. Amino acid sequence: CASSSDRGQDGYTF.

The chain links TRBV24-1 to TRBJ1-5; TRBD1 matches at 7 bases. The CDR3 spans 13 residues. Per germline, CDR1 KGHDR and CDR2 SFDVKD. The V segment lost 9 bases and the J segment 4 bases; nucleotides outside the gene matches: 5. The CDR3 spells CATGGQENQPQHF. The CDR3 bases are TGTGCCACCGGAGGACAGGAGAATCAGCCCCAGCATTTT.

This CDR3 reads CASSLGGQGGYEQYF. CDR3 nucleotides: TGTGCCAGCAGCTTAGGGGGACAGGGGGGGTACGAGCAGTACTTC. J is TRBJ2-7 and V is TRBV7-2; 11 bases are a match to TRBD1. CDR1 is SGHTA, CDR2 FQGNSA, per germline. V was pared by 1 base and J by 4 bases, with 3 bases of the junction left unmatched. The CDR3 is 15 residues long.

The V call is TRBV27, the J call TRBJ2-3, with D possibly TRBD2 on 5 matching bases. CDR3 length: 14 amino acids. Trimming shortened V by 6 bases and J by 2 bases, and 12 bases separated the two germline ends. Germline lookup yields CDR1 MNHEY and CDR2 SMNVEV (reference sequence). CDR3 amino acids: CASRLGLDTDTQYF. CDR3 nucleotide sequence: TGTGCCAGCAGGCTAGGACTCGACACAGATACGCAGTATTTT.

The gene calls are TRBV7-2 and TRBJ2-7; D perhaps matches TRBD2 (6 bases). Germline assignment: CDR1 SGHTA and CDR2 FQGNSA. Trimming took 5 bases from V and 4 from J, leaving 12 bases between them. The CDR3 runs to 13 residues. In nucleotides, the CDR3 is TGTGCCAGCAGCCCAACTGGGACTTACGAGCAGTACTTC. As protein: CASSPTGTYEQYF.

This chain links TRBV6-2 or TRBV6-3 with TRBJ2-7, with a tentative D call TRBD2 (6 bases). From germline, CDR1 is MNHEY and CDR2 SVGEGT. Trimming took off 0 bases at V and 0 bases at J, with 15 bases between the two ends. This CDR3 region has 17 residues. Written as DNA, the CDR3 is TGTGCCAGCAGTTACTCCTTGGTTAAGACTAGCTCCTACGAGCAGTACTTC. Encoded protein: CASSYSLVKTSSYEQYF.

The V and J genes are TRBV5-4 and TRBJ2-7, with D unresolved. This CDR3 is 13 amino acids long. The germline V gene encodes CDR1 SGHNT and CDR2 YYREEE (reference sequence). V lost 2 bases and J lost 0, with 6 bases in between. CDR3 sequence reads: CASSLLNSYEQYF. The CDR3 DNA reads TGTGCCAGCAGCTTACTTAACTCCTACGAGCAGTACTTC.

The genes are TRBV28 and TRBJ2-5; tentatively, D is TRBD2 (5 bases). Trimming took off 3 bases at V and 9 bases at J, with 8 bases between the two ends. The CDR3 length is 11 residues. Germline loops: CDR1 MDHEN, CDR2 SYDVKM. The CDR3 DNA sequence: TGTGCCAGCAGTTTTGCCGGGGCCCAGTACTTC. Translating gives CASSFAGAQYF.

This clone was counted a single time. CDR3 nucleotides: TGTGCCAGCAGCGTCCACAGGGGCCCTCACTACGAGCAGTACTTC. It encodes CASSVHRGPHYEQYF. The chain links TRBV7-2 to TRBJ2-7, with TRBD1 identical over 7 bases. V lost 5 bases and J lost 3; bases outside the gene matches: 10. Germline values: CDR1 SGHTA, CDR2 FQGNSA. The CDR3 covers 15 residues.

J is TRBJ2-3 and V is TRBV5-5, with TRBD1 matching 7 bases. From germline, CDR1 is SGHKS and CDR2 YYEKEE (reference sequence). This CDR3 has 16 residues. With 5 bases clipped from V and 3 bases from J, the junction kept 12 bases outside the gene matches. The CDR3 nucleotides read TGTGCCAGCAGTCTGGGGACAGCTTTGGGAACAGATACGCAGTATTTT. It is translated as CASSLGTALGTDTQYF.

This clone appeared once. The chain combines TRBV10-1 with TRBJ2-5, with TRBD1 identical over 7 bases. Germline-derived CDR1 and CDR2 are WNHNN and SYGVQD (reference sequence). The CDR3 has 14 amino acids. V lost 7 bases, J lost 2 bases, and 7 bases stayed unmatched. As DNA, the CDR3 is TGCGCCAGCACCTGGGGCAGGGGGCAAGAGACCCAGTACTTC. Encoded protein: CASTWGRGQETQYF.

The chain uses TRBV15 and TRBJ2-5; D is perhaps TRBD2 (6 bases). V dropped 2 bases and J dropped 1 base, with 23 bases sitting between them. Looked up from germline, CDR1 is LNHNV and CDR2 is YYDKDF (reference sequence). The CDR3 contains 19 residues. In DNA form, the CDR3 reads TGTGCCACCAGCAGACCCGGGACTTCCCAACCCCGACTCCAAGAGACCCAGTACTTC. Encoded protein: CATSRPGTSQPRLQETQYF.

V usage is TRBV4-2 and J usage is TRBJ1-3; weak D call: TRBD1 (5 bases). The germline V and J ends were trimmed by 0 bases and 0 bases, with 15 bases remaining between them. The CDR3 loop spans 18 amino acids. Germline lookup yields CDR1 LGHNA and CDR2 YNFKEQ. CDR3 protein: CASSQEEQDSLSGNTIYF. The CDR3 DNA sequence: TGTGCCAGCAGCCAAGAAGAGCAAGACAGCCTCTCTGGAAACACCATATATTTT.

This sequence joins TRBV11-3 and TRBJ2-3; D gene unclear. The CDR3 loop spans 13 amino acids. The V end lost 3 bases, the J end lost 2 bases, and 6 bases lay between the germline ends. Germline V CDR1 and CDR2: SGHNT, YENEEA. CDR3 amino acids: CASSLSITDTQYF. The CDR3 nucleotides are TGTGCCAGCAGCTTGAGCATCACAGATACGCAGTATTTT.

This clone is a singleton in its sample. The chain couples TRBV28 to TRBJ2-7, with a tentative D call TRBD1 (5 bases). Germline loops: CDR1 MDHEN, CDR2 SYDVKM. This CDR3 has 15 residues. V dropped 6 bases and J dropped 3 bases, with 18 bases sitting between them. This chain's CDR3 is CASRQPKGMGYEQYF. The CDR3 coding sequence is TGTGCCAGCAGACAACCAAAGGGGATGGGCTACGAGCAGTACTTC. Combining the CDR3 with reference TRBV28 and TRBJ2-7 gives the whole variable domain DVKVTQSSRYLVKRTGEKVFLECVQDMDHENMFWYRQDPGLGLRLIYFSYDVKMKEKGDIPEGYSVSREKKERFSLILESASTNQTSMYLCASRQPKGMGYEQYFGPGTRLTVT.

The count of this clone is one. The chain joins TRBV18 to TRBJ2-5; 10 bases align to TRBD1. The CDR3 length is 14 residues. The junction had 4 bases not matched to a gene; V was cut back by 4 bases and J by 5 bases. The V gene's germline CDR1 is KGHSH and CDR2 LQKENI. The CDR3 DNA sequence: TGTGCCAGCTCACTGGGACAGGGGTCCGAGACCCAGTACTTC. The encoded protein is CASSLGQGSETQYF.

The V and J genes are TRBV2 and TRBJ1-2, with 9 bases fitting TRBD1. CDR3 length: 16 residues. The ends lost 5 bases at V and 3 bases at J; junction bases unmatched: 10. CDR1 SNHLY and CDR2 FYNNEI come from the germline V gene. Here the CDR3 reads CASSPFSGQGDYGYTF. DNA for the CDR3: TGTGCCAGCAGTCCCTTCTCGGGACAGGGCGACTATGGCTACACCTTC.

The V gene is TRBV28, the J gene TRBJ1-5, with D maybe TRBD1 (6 bases). Germline CDR1 is MDHEN and CDR2 is SYDVKM. The CDR3 is 14 amino acids. The V gene lost 6 bases and the J gene lost 3 bases, with 12 bases spanning the gap. The CDR3 DNA reads TGTGCCAGCAGCTCCGGACAGTTCAATCAGCCCCAGCATTTT. Encoded protein: CASSSGQFNQPQHF. The full variable domain, its missing parts supplied by reference TRBV28 and TRBJ1-5, is DVKVTQSSRYLVKRTGEKVFLECVQDMDHENMFWYRQDPGLGLRLIYFSYDVKMKEKGDIPEGYSVSREKKERFSLILESASTNQTSMYLCASSSGQFNQPQHFGDGTRLSIL.

The gene calls are TRBV9 and TRBJ1-4; D is undetermined. This CDR3 contains 16 residues. CDR1 and CDR2 from the germline V gene are SGDLS and YYNGEE. V dropped 6 bases and J dropped 7 bases, with 22 bases sitting between them. The CDR3 sequence is CASKSHLAGFGEKLFF. CDR3 sequence (DNA): TGTGCCAGCAAGTCTCATTTAGCGGGGTTTGGTGAAAAACTGTTTTTT.

The genes are TRBV9 and TRBJ1-1; 7 bases map to TRBD1. Trimming removed 4 bases from V and 1 base from J; junction bases left unmatched: 10. CDR1 SGDLS and CDR2 YYNGEE come from the germline V gene. This CDR3 has 16 amino acids. CDR3 amino acids: CASSSQGGSSNTEAFF. CDR3 in DNA: TGTGCCAGCAGCTCCCAAGGGGGCTCCTCGAACACTGAAGCTTTCTTT.

V gene TRBV3-1 (or the pseudogene TRBV3-2) combines with J gene TRBJ2-7, with D possibly being TRBD2 (6 bases). The CDR3 is 12 residues long. In germline, CDR1 is LGHDT, CDR2 YNNKEL (reference sequence). V dropped 4 bases and J dropped 11 bases, with 15 bases sitting between them. CDR3 region: CASSPGGAAKYF. In DNA, the CDR3 is TGTGCCAGCAGCCCAGGAGGGGCAGCAAAGTACTTC.

The genes are TRBV11-3 and TRBJ2-3; 9 bases are shared with TRBD1. V lost 1 base to trimming and J lost 6 bases; unmatched junction nucleotides: 11. Looked up from germline, CDR1 is SGHNT and CDR2 is YENEEA. The CDR3 covers 17 residues. The chain's CDR3 is CASSLGFTGQGGDTQYF. The CDR3 DNA reads as TGTGCCAGCAGCTTAGGCTTTACGGGACAGGGCGGGGATACGCAGTATTTT. The variable domain in full, with the rest retrieved from reference TRBV11-3 and TRBJ2-3, is EAGVVQSPRYKIIEKKQPVAFWCNPISGHNTLYWYLQNLGQGPELLIRYENEEAVDDSQLPKDRFSAERLKGVDSTLKIQPAELGDSAVYLCASSLGFTGQGGDTQYFGPGTRLTVL.

The rearrangement uses TRBV5-8 and TRBJ2-3; the match to TRBD1 covers 8 bases. The germline CDR1 and CDR2 sequences are SGHTS and YDEGEE. CDR3 length: 13 amino acids. V was pared by 5 bases and J by 6 bases, with 5 bases of the junction left unmatched. This chain's CDR3 is CASRSTGGDTQYF. As DNA, the CDR3 is TGTGCCAGCAGATCTACAGGGGGGGATACGCAGTATTTT. The full variable domain, with the rest looked up from reference TRBV5-8 and TRBJ2-3, is EAGVTQSPTHLIKTRGQQATLRCSPISGHTSVYWYQQALGLGLQFLLWYDEGEERNRGNFPPRFSGRQFPNYSSELNVNALELEDSALYLCASRSTGGDTQYFGPGTRLTVL.

The V gene is TRBV7-8, the J gene TRBJ1-2; possibly TRBD1 for D (6 bases). CDR3 size: 13 residues. V lost 5 bases to trimming and J lost 4 bases, with 11 bases between them. The V gene's germline CDR1 is SGHVS and CDR2 FQNEAQ. The CDR3 DNA reads as TGTGCCAGCAGCCCACAGGGAGCCTATGGCTACACCTTC. This gives the protein CASSPQGAYGYTF. The full variable domain, rest sourced from reference TRBV7-8 and TRBJ1-2, is GAGVSQSPRYKVAKRGQDVALRCDPISGHVSLFWYQQALGQGPEFLTYFQNEAQLDKSGLPSDRFFAERPEGSVSTLKIQRTQQEDSAVYLCASSPQGAYGYTFGSGTRLTVV.

The chain combines TRBV5-1 with TRBJ1-2; D is ambiguous. The germline V and J ends were trimmed by 3 bases and 4 bases, with 7 bases remaining between them. The CDR3 contains 12 residues. Germline CDR1 SGHRS, CDR2 YFSETQ. This chain's CDR3 is CASSSTFYGYTF. The DNA of the CDR3 is TGCGCCAGCAGCTCTACCTTCTATGGCTACACCTTC.